This TCR beta chain was recorded in a study of cytotoxic CD8 clonotypes in ibrutinib-treated CLL. Background on the study: Outcomes included some 24 partial and 2 complete responses; after median roughly six years, 14 stayed remitted and approximately 12 progressed.

Only in-frame clones appear in the TCRdb table, and some are missing; sequencing was by immunoSEQ multiplex PCR. Counted here are under 150,000 clones, around four fifths occurring once; the ten biggest clones make up roughly 3.1%. Germline V lookup: CDR1 SGHRS, CDR2 YFSETQ. V lost 3 bases to trimming and J lost 7 bases; unmatched junction nucleotides: 0. The CDR3 has 11 residues. General observations from the study: Baseline clonality, above age-matched healthy donor levels, tracked circulating CD8+ T-cell counts.

This clone showed up just a few times. Its antigen is currently unknown. The origin of this receptor is a human donor with chronic lymphocytic leukemia. The V gene is TRBV5-1, the J gene TRBJ2-7; TRBD1 matches 8 bases. Sequenced material: PBMCs, taken after 24 months of ibrutinib treatment. The CDR3: CASSWTGEQYF. For the CDR3, the DNA is TGCGCCAGCAGCTGGACAGGGGAGCAGTACTTC.